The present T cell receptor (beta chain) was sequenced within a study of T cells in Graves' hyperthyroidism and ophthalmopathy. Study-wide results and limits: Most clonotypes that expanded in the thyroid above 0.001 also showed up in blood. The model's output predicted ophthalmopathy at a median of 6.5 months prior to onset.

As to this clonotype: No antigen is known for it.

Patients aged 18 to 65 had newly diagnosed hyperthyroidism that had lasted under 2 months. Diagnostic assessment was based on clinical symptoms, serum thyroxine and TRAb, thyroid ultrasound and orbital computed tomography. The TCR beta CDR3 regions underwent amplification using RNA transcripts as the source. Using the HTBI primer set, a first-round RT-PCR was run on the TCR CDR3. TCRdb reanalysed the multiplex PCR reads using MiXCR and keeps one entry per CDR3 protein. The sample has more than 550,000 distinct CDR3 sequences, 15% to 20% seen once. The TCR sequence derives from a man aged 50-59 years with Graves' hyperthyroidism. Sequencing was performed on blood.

CDR3: CASSPLGQTQETQYF. CDR3 nucleotides: TGCGCCAGCAGCCCTCTTGGACAAACTCAAGAGACCCAGTACTTC. The rearrangement joins TRBV5-1 to TRBJ2-5; D may be TRBD1 (5 bases). Between the trimmed V and J ends, which lost 4 bases and 2 bases, there was a span of 15 bases. Germline loops: CDR1 SGHRS, CDR2 YFSETQ. This CDR3 has 15 amino acids.